The source of this T cell receptor beta chain is a study of cytomegalovirus exposure and HLA in healthy donors. Study-wide background: The study's early data release held tens of millions of unique TCRs from HLA-typed donors. Of all 380 or so donors who were genotyped, about 80% belonged to the Caucasian-associated ancestry cluster.

Concerning this clone: Its specificity is not known.

Study-wide results and caveats: Being productive about 87% or about 30% of the time was typical of most TCR beta V segments in an earlier analysis. Associated with HLA alleles at 0.05 false discovery rate in a later analysis were around 17,000 TCR beta sequences.

PCR primers comprised 60 Vbeta and 13 Jbeta primers. This table comes from immunoSEQ multiplex PCR, and its TCRdb copy is limited to in-frame clones, with some not included. The table lists roughly 180,000 clones, 70% to 80% of them singletons. The CDR3 is 15 amino acids. With 4 bases clipped from V and 6 bases from J, the junction kept 10 bases outside the gene matches. The germline gives CDR1 LGHNA, CDR2 YSLEER. The sample was PBMCs. The rearrangement joins TRBV4-3 to TRBJ1-2; 8 bases are a match to TRBD1. The receptor was derived from a male donor in good health and CMV-seronegative. The CDR3 spells CASSRDQGAIHGYTF. CDR3 nucleotides: TGCGCCAGCAGCCGCGACCAGGGGGCGATACATGGCTACACCTTC.